A single sample gave rise to the 32 T cell receptor beta chains below, sequenced in a study of cytomegalovirus exposure and HLA in healthy donors. PCR primers comprised 60 Vbeta and 13 Jbeta primers. TCRdb's copy holds only in-frame clones and misses some; the assay was immunoSEQ multiplex PCR. The table includes approximately 73,000 clones, roughly 71% detected once. The material sequenced was PBMCs. These receptors all stem from a man aged 65-85 years in good health and CMV-seronegative.

This rearrangement joins TRBV5-1 to TRBJ1-3; D gene ambiguous. Trimming left V 4 bases short and J 1 base short, with 12 bases between. The CDR3 has 15 amino acids. Germline V gives CDR1 SGHRS, CDR2 YFSETQ. CDR3 nucleotide sequence: TGCGCCAGCAGCCCAGCGGGTGTATCTGGAAACACCATATATTTT. This encodes CASSPAGVSGNTIYF.

This chain joins TRBV7-8 and TRBJ1-1, with TRBD1 as a possible D gene (5 bases). The CDR3 runs 16 residues. Per the germline V gene, CDR1 is SGHVS and CDR2 is FQNEAQ. The germline V and J ends were trimmed by 4 bases and 5 bases, with 20 bases remaining between them. CDR3 bases: TGTGCCAGCAGCTCGTACAGGTTTAGGGGTTTGACTGAAGCTTTCTTT. This translates into CASSSYRFRGLTEAFF.

The V and J genes are TRBV5-4 and TRBJ1-6; weak D call: TRBD1 (5 bases). Germline V gives CDR1 SGHNT, CDR2 YYREEE (reference sequence). With 3 bases removed from V and 0 bases from J, the gap between germline ends came to 16 bases. The CDR3 extends over 18 amino acids. CDR3 region: CASSSGGQGSSYNSPLHF. CDR3 bases: TGTGCCAGCAGCTCCGGTGGGCAGGGCAGCTCCTATAATTCACCCCTCCACTTT.

This chain uses TRBV5-4 with TRBJ2-7; 8 nucleotides agree with TRBD1. V gave up 2 bases and J gave up 7 bases; unmatched junction bases: 8. Germline assignment: CDR1 SGHNT and CDR2 YYREEE (reference sequence). The CDR3 is 14 residues long. CDR3 nucleotide sequence: TGTGCCAGCAGCTTCCGGACAGGGTCGGGGGAGCAGTACTTC. It yields the protein CASSFRTGSGEQYF.

CDR3 sequence (DNA): TGCGCCAGCAGCCGTGACGGGACAGGGATCGACGAGCAGTACTTC. The encoded protein is CASSRDGTGIDEQYF. The chain recombines TRBV4-1 with TRBJ2-7, with 9 nucleotides matching TRBD1. The CDR3 is made up of 15 amino acids. CDR1 is MGHRA, CDR2 YSYEKL, per germline. V was pared by 4 bases and J by 5 bases, with 9 bases of the junction left unmatched.

This clone has just one count. This chain links TRBV7-2 with TRBJ2-3; no clear D gene. The CDR3 is 16 residues long. Germline V gene sequence: CDR1 SGHTA, CDR2 FQGNSA. Deletions cut 2 bases from V and 3 bases from J, with 15 bases between. This CDR3 reads CASSLSPFQETDTQYF. CDR3 bases: TGTGCCAGCAGCTTATCTCCCTTTCAGGAAACAGATACGCAGTATTTT. Supplemented by reference TRBV7-2 and TRBJ2-3, the full variable domain reads GAGVSQSPSNKVTEKGKDVELRCDPISGHTALYWYRQSLGQGLEFLIYFQGNSAPDKSGLPSDRFSAERTGGSVSTLTIQRTQQEDSAVYLCASSLSPFQETDTQYFGPGTRLTVL.

The rearrangement links TRBV19 to TRBJ1-5; possible D gene TRBD1, 6 bases. From germline, CDR1 is LNHDA and CDR2 SQIVND (reference sequence). CDR3 length: 16 residues. V gave up 5 bases and J gave up 6 bases, with 20 bases separating them. The CDR3 loop reads CASSPTQGTLGQPQHF. DNA of the CDR3: TGTGCCAGTAGTCCGACACAGGGTACTCTCGGTCAGCCCCAGCATTTT.

This clone was seen a handful of times. This rearrangement joins TRBV27 to TRBJ2-5; 8 nucleotides agree with TRBD1. CDR3 length equals 15 residues. The germline V gene has CDR1 MNHEY and CDR2 SMNVEV (reference sequence). Trimming cost V 3 bases and J 4 bases; bases outside gene matches: 7. The CDR3 region has the DNA TGTGCCAGCAGTTTTGACAGGGGCTCCCGAGAGACCCAGTACTTC. Translating gives CASSFDRGSRETQYF.

About this clone itself: An end of the junction does not agree with germline; a read error may underlie this. Within the sample, other DNA sequences also encode this same CDR3. This chain connects TRBV7-7 to TRBJ2-1, with D unresolved. This CDR3 has 13 residues. Germline V gene lookup returns CDR1 SSHAT and CDR2 FNYEAQ (reference sequence). CDR3 coding DNA: TGTGCTAGCAGCCTTAGTTATCAAGATGAGCAGTTCTTC. This codes for CASSLSYQDEQFF.

V is TRBV9 and J is TRBJ1-5; 8 bases are shared with TRBD1. V shed 6 bases, J shed 3 bases, and the junction held 14 bases outside the gene matches. The CDR3 length is 17 residues. Per germline, CDR1 SGDLS and CDR2 YYNGEE. The CDR3 region is CASTAKGDRPLNQPQHF. CDR3 DNA: TGTGCCAGCACCGCGAAGGGGGACAGGCCTCTCAATCAGCCCCAGCATTTT.

The chain couples TRBV4-3 to TRBJ2-5; TRBD1 might be the D (6 bases). The J call is in doubt because the DNA end fits TRBJ2-7 better. Germline CDR1 LGHNA, CDR2 YSLEER. The CDR3 covers 14 residues. The CDR3 is CASSQVPGAYEQYF. CDR3 in DNA: TGCGCCAGCAGCCAAGTTCCAGGGGCCTACGAGCAGTACTTC.

The J gene is TRBJ2-7, the V gene TRBV7-2; 14 bases are shared with TRBD2. This CDR3 comprises 15 residues. Germline V lookup: CDR1 SGHTA, CDR2 FQGNSA. V shed 5 bases and J 3 bases; nucleotides not matched to a gene: 3. The CDR3 loop reads CASSLGLAGGYEQYF. DNA of the CDR3: TGTGCCAGCAGCCTTGGACTAGCGGGGGGCTACGAGCAGTACTTC.

In its sample, this clone was seen once. One end of the junction is discordant with germline, which a read error may explain. Other nucleotide sequences in the sample specify the same CDR3. The J gene is TRBJ1-1, the V gene TRBV2, with 11 nucleotides matching TRBD1. CDR3 size: 14 residues. CDR1 is SNHLY, CDR2 FYNNEI, per germline. CDR3 DNA sequence: TGTGCTAGCAGGGGGGGACAGGGGGTGGTAGAAGCTTTCTTT. It codes for CASRGGQGVVEAFF.

The chain joins TRBV6-6 to TRBJ2-1; TRBD2 might be the D (5 bases). This CDR3 is 14 amino acids long. Germline V gives CDR1 MNHNY, CDR2 SVGAGI (reference sequence). Trimming removed 6 bases from V and 2 bases from J, with 11 bases in between. The CDR3 sequence: CASSSGRAYNEQFF. Written as DNA, the CDR3 is TGTGCCAGCAGCAGCGGTCGCGCCTACAATGAGCAGTTCTTC.

The rearrangement uses TRBV7-2 and TRBJ2-2; D is possibly TRBD1 (5 bases). CDR1 SGHTA and CDR2 FQGNSA come from the germline V gene. V dropped 5 bases and J dropped 3 bases, with 16 bases sitting between them. The CDR3 consists of 16 residues. The CDR3 sequence is CASSPAWGRDTGELFF. DNA for the CDR3: TGTGCCAGCAGCCCAGCATGGGGCCGGGACACCGGGGAGCTGTTTTTT.

The gene calls are TRBV7-2 and TRBJ1-1, with D unclear. This CDR3 comprises 14 residues. With 5 bases removed from V and 6 bases from J, the gap between germline ends came to 16 bases. CDR1 and CDR2 from the germline V gene are SGHTA and FQGNSA. The CDR3, as DNA: TGTGCCAGCAGCCCGCGTGGGAGGTTGTCTGAAGCTTTCTTT. It translates to CASSPRGRLSEAFF. Based on the CDR3 plus reference TRBV7-2 and TRBJ1-1, the full variable domain is GAGVSQSPSNKVTEKGKDVELRCDPISGHTALYWYRQSLGQGLEFLIYFQGNSAPDKSGLPSDRFSAERTGGSVSTLTIQRTQQEDSAVYLCASSPRGRLSEAFFGQGTRLTVV.

This chain connects TRBV6-1 to TRBJ2-3, with D maybe TRBD2 (5 bases). CDR3 length equals 11 residues. V was trimmed by 4 bases and J by 7 bases, leaving 6 bases between them. Germline CDR1 reads MNHNS; CDR2 reads SASEGT. CDR3 bases: TGTGCCAGCAGTGGAGGGTATACGCAGTATTTT. Its protein product is CASSGGYTQYF.

The chain has TRBV6-5 and TRBJ2-1; the D gene is possibly TRBD1 (6 bases). Germline CDR1 is MNHEY and CDR2 is SVGAGI. This CDR3 contains 15 residues. V was trimmed by 6 bases and J by 1 base, leaving 13 bases between them. The CDR3 is CASSTQGHSYNEQFF. The CDR3 nucleotides are TGTGCCAGCAGCACACAGGGTCATTCCTACAATGAGCAGTTCTTC.

The rearrangement links TRBV6-5 to TRBJ1-5; 7 nucleotides agree with TRBD1. V lost 6 bases, J lost 0 bases, and 2 bases stayed unmatched. This CDR3 region has 14 residues. Germline CDR1 MNHEY, CDR2 SVGAGI. CDR3: CASRQGDSNQPQHF. Here the CDR3 DNA reads TGTGCCAGCAGGCAGGGGGATAGCAATCAGCCCCAGCATTTT.

The CDR3 protein is CASSLVSQGTNSPLHF. CDR3 coding DNA: TGTGCCAGCAGCTTAGTATCCCAGGGGACGAATTCACCCCTCCACTTT. The J gene is TRBJ1-6, the V gene TRBV7-2; weak D call: TRBD1 (6 bases). Trimming took off 1 base at V and 7 bases at J, with 14 bases between the two ends. Germline V gives CDR1 SGHTA, CDR2 FQGNSA. The CDR3 covers 16 residues. Full variable domain (remainder filled in from reference TRBV7-2 and TRBJ1-6): GAGVSQSPSNKVTEKGKDVELRCDPISGHTALYWYRQSLGQGLEFLIYFQGNSAPDKSGLPSDRFSAERTGGSVSTLTIQRTQQEDSAVYLCASSLVSQGTNSPLHFGNGTRLTVT.

The chain carries TRBV11-2 and TRBJ1-2, with 7 bases lining up with TRBD1. Germline V gives CDR1 SGHAT, CDR2 FQNNGV. The V gene end was trimmed by 5 bases and the J gene end by 1 base; junction bases not matched to a gene: 10. The CDR3 covers 16 residues. The CDR3 sequence: CASSPGGQAHNYGYTF. DNA of the CDR3: TGTGCCAGCAGCCCCGGAGGACAGGCCCATAACTATGGCTACACCTTC.

In this sample, this clone turned up a few times. V is TRBV30 and J is TRBJ1-4; 8 bases match TRBD1. The germline CDR1 and CDR2 sequences are GTSNPN and SVGIG (reference sequence). The CDR3 is made up of 13 amino acids. The ends lost 1 base at V and 5 bases at J; junction bases unmatched: 0. The CDR3 loop is CAWSGQGNEKLFF. The CDR3 DNA sequence: TGTGCCTGGAGTGGACAGGGGAATGAAAAACTGTTTTTT.

The chain carries TRBV7-9 and TRBJ2-5; a weak D match, TRBD1 (5 bases). The DNA end is more similar to TRBJ2-7, so the J call may be wrong. Germline assignment: CDR1 SEHNR and CDR2 FQNEAQ (reference sequence). The length of the CDR3 is 12 residues. The CDR3 nucleotides are TGTGCCAGCAGCTTACAGGGATTCGAGCAGTACTTC. Translated: CASSLQGFEQYF.

V usage is TRBV4-1 and J usage is TRBJ2-7, with 8 bases aligning to TRBD2. The CDR3 totals 16 residues. Germline lookup yields CDR1 MGHRA and CDR2 YSYEKL. The V gene end was trimmed by 3 bases and the J gene end by 0 bases; junction bases not matched to a gene: 7. CDR3: CASSHATGTSSYEQYF. The CDR3 nucleotides are TGCGCCAGCAGCCATGCAACCGGGACTAGCTCCTACGAGCAGTACTTC.

This clone has just a few counts. The rearrangement joins TRBV6-5 to TRBJ1-1; the D is unclear. The V end was cut by 11 bases, the J end by 2 bases, with 12 bases between. The CDR3 contains 12 residues. Germline values: CDR1 MNHEY, CDR2 SVGAGI. CDR3 DNA: TGTGCCTCAGAACGGGGAAACACTGAAGCTTTCTTT. Amino acid sequence: CASERGNTEAFF.

This clone was found a few times. V and J are TRBV4-1 and TRBJ2-1, with 11 nucleotides matching TRBD2. The trim removed 4 bases at V and 9 bases at J, leaving 5 bases unmatched. Germline V gene lookup returns CDR1 MGHRA and CDR2 YSYEKL. CDR3 size: 14 residues. The CDR3 sequence is CASSLAGGPGEQFF. DNA for the CDR3: TGCGCCAGCAGCCTAGCGGGAGGGCCGGGTGAGCAGTTCTTC.

V gene TRBV19 combines with J gene TRBJ2-3; D perhaps matches TRBD2 (6 bases). CDR1 LNHDA and CDR2 SQIVND come from the germline V gene (reference sequence). CDR3 length equals 18 residues. The V gene lost 3 bases and the J gene lost 1 base, with 20 bases spanning the gap. The CDR3 loop reads CASSILHRGEVGTDTQYF. The CDR3 DNA is TGTGCCAGTAGTATCCTCCATAGAGGGGAGGTGGGCACAGATACGCAGTATTTT.

This rearrangement joins TRBV9 to TRBJ1-2; TRBD1 might be the D (5 bases). With 2 bases removed from V and 2 bases from J, the gap between germline ends came to 10 bases. Germline V gene data show CDR1 as SGDLS and CDR2 as YYNGEE. The CDR3 length is 14 residues. CDR3 DNA sequence: TGTGCCAGCAGCGTGCAGGAGGGGAACTATGGCTACACCTTC. Translated, it gives CASSVQEGNYGYTF.

The chain employs TRBV7-2 and TRBJ1-1; TRBD1 agrees at 7 bases. The J segment lost 1 base and the V segment lost 5 bases, leaving 4 bases of the junction unmatched. There are 14 residues in the CDR3. In germline, CDR1 is SGHTA, CDR2 FQGNSA. The CDR3: CASSMNRGNTEAFF. CDR3 bases: TGTGCCAGCAGCATGAACAGGGGGAACACTGAAGCTTTCTTT.

The CDR3 loop is CASKGREVQYF. DNA of the CDR3: TGCGCCAGCAAAGGGCGGGAGGTGCAGTATTTT. V usage is TRBV10-2 and J usage is TRBJ2-3; 8 bases line up with TRBD2. V was pared by 7 bases and J by 11 bases, with 5 bases of the junction left unmatched. This CDR3 spans 11 amino acids. Per the germline V gene, CDR1 is WSHSY and CDR2 is SAAADI.

V is TRBV7-2 and J is TRBJ2-1; TRBD2 is a possible D gene (6 bases). Germline lookup yields CDR1 SGHTA and CDR2 FQGNSA. This CDR3 comprises 15 residues. V lost 5 bases and J 0 bases, leaving 11 bases between the germline ends. As DNA, the CDR3 is TGTGCCAGCAGCACGAGCGGGTCCTCCTACAATGAGCAGTTCTTC. It is translated as CASSTSGSSYNEQFF.

The chain has TRBV11-2 and TRBJ1-5; possibly TRBD1 for D (5 bases). The V gene lost 1 base and the J gene lost 4 bases, with 8 bases spanning the gap. This CDR3 is built from 14 residues. The V gene's germline CDR1 is SGHAT and CDR2 FQNNGV. DNA of the CDR3: TGTGCCAGCAGCTTAGGCGGACATAATCAGCCCCAGCATTTT. Translated, it gives CASSLGGHNQPQHF.